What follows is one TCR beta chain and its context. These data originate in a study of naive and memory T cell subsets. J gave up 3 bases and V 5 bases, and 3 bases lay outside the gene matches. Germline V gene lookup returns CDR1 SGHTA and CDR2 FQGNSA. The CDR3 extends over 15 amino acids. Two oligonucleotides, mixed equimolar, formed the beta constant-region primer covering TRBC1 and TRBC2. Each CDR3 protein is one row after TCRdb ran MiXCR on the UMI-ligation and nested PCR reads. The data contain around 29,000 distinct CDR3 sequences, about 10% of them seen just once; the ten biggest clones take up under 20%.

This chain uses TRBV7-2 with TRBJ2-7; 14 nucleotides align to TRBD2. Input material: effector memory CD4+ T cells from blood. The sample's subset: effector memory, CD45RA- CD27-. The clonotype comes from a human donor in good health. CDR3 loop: CASSQTSGGVYEQYF. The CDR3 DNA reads TGTGCCAGCAGCCAGACTAGCGGGGGGGTCTACGAGCAGTACTTC. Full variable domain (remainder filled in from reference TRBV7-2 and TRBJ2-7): GAGVSQSPSNKVTEKGKDVELRCDPISGHTALYWYRQSLGQGLEFLIYFQGNSAPDKSGLPSDRFSAERTGGSVSTLTIQRTQQEDSAVYLCASSQTSGGVYEQYFGPGTRLTVT.